This record looks at one TCR beta chain sequence and its context. The sample comes from a study of radiotherapy plus CTLA-4 blockade in lung cancer. The CDR3 is 15 residues long. Deletions cut 0 bases from V and 4 bases from J, with 9 bases between. The germline V gene encodes CDR1 SGHTA and CDR2 FQGNSA. The protocol was immunoSEQ multiplex PCR, while the TCRdb copy is restricted to in-frame clones and leaves out a portion. The profile shows tens of thousands of clones, around 86% of them singletons. The gene calls are TRBV7-2 and TRBJ2-2; D gene unclear. This receptor was obtained from a human donor with non-small cell lung cancer that progressed on radiotherapy plus ipilimumab. The source material was peripheral blood, sampled from a patient treated with radiotherapy plus ipilimumab. The CDR3 region is CASSLALGSTGELFF. CDR3 nucleotides: TGTGCCAGCAGCTTAGCGCTCGGCTCCACCGGGGAGCTGTTTTTT.